These 6 T cell receptor beta chains were sequenced from one sample in a study of cytomegalovirus exposure and HLA in healthy donors. The PCR employed 60 Vbeta primers together with 13 Jbeta primers. Method: immunoSEQ multiplex PCR; TCRdb's copy keeps in-frame clones and lacks some. The sample has 140,000 or so clones, 72% seen once. The specimen sequenced was PBMCs. The receptor set was obtained from a man aged 35 to 55 in good health and CMV-seronegative.

The chain joins TRBV28 to TRBJ1-4; TRBD1 matches at 9 bases. The germline CDR1 and CDR2 sequences are MDHEN and SYDVKM. The J segment lost 8 bases and the V segment lost 2 bases, leaving 9 bases of the junction unmatched. The CDR3 length is 16 residues. DNA of the CDR3: TGTGCCAGCAGTTTAGGGGTGGGGGACAGGGCCGAAAAACTGTTTTTT. Encoded protein: CASSLGVGDRAEKLFF.

The V call is TRBV29-1, the J call TRBJ2-7; 7 bases fit TRBD1. Germline lookup yields CDR1 SQVTM and CDR2 ANQGSEA. This CDR3 region has 13 residues. V lost 6 bases to trimming and J lost 7 bases; unmatched junction nucleotides: 12. The CDR3 spells CSVTRQGGGEQYF. For the CDR3, the DNA is TGCAGCGTCACAAGACAGGGCGGCGGGGAGCAGTACTTC.

The chain joins TRBV7-2 to TRBJ1-1; D is uncertain. The CDR3 runs to 14 residues. V lost 1 base to trimming and J lost 11 bases, with 17 bases between them. Per germline, CDR1 SGHTA and CDR2 FQGNSA. The CDR3 nucleotides are TGTGCCAGCAGCTTAGACGATTACAGACCCTCGGCTTTCTTT. Translating it yields CASSLDDYRPSAFF.

The sample holds a few counts of this clone. The V call is TRBV7-2, the J call TRBJ2-7; 10 bases are a match to TRBD2. The ends lost 3 bases at V and 3 bases at J; junction bases unmatched: 5. The CDR3 length is 15 residues. The V gene's germline CDR1 is SGHTA and CDR2 FQGNSA. The CDR3 region has the DNA TGTGCCAGCAGCTTCGGACTAGCGGTAATCTACGAGCAGTACTTC. Protein: CASSFGLAVIYEQYF.

The rearrangement joins TRBV5-6 to TRBJ2-7; D remains ambiguous. Germline-derived CDR1 and CDR2 are SGHDT and YYEEEE. V lost 2 bases and J 2 bases, leaving 8 bases between the germline ends. CDR3 length: 13 residues. For the CDR3, the DNA is TGTGCCAGCAGCTTAATCACAACCTACGAGCAGTACTTC. It encodes CASSLITTYEQYF.

The chain recombines TRBV2 with TRBJ2-1, with 9 bases matching TRBD1. The CDR3 loop spans 15 amino acids. Trimming at V came to 7 bases and at J to 6 bases, leaving 10 bases not matched to a gene. Germline loops: CDR1 SNHLY, CDR2 FYNNEI. The CDR3 nucleotides read TGTGCCAGCACCCCGGGGGACAGGGAAATCAATGAGCAGTTCTTC. Translation gives CASTPGDREINEQFF.